This entry lists 11 T cell receptor beta chains sequenced from one sample in a study of blood T cell repertoires in COVID-19. Repertoires were generated with immunoSEQ multiplex PCR, while TCRdb's copy carries only in-frame clones and drops some. The sample carries about 120,000 clones, over 60% recorded once. Sequencing used peripheral blood. Source of these receptors: a human donor in a cohort sampled during active COVID-19.

This chain uses TRBV19 with TRBJ2-7; D not certain. The V gene's germline CDR1 is LNHDA and CDR2 SQIVND (reference sequence). This CDR3 contains 15 residues. The germline V and J ends were trimmed by 3 bases and 2 bases, with 14 bases remaining between them. The CDR3 sequence is CASSISSNPTYEQYF. CDR3 DNA: TGTGCCAGTAGTATCTCGAGTAATCCGACCTACGAGCAGTACTTC.

The chain couples TRBV4-1 to TRBJ1-4; D might be TRBD1 (5 bases). CDR1 and CDR2 (germline): MGHRA, YSYEKL. The CDR3 contains 16 residues. The V end lost 1 base, the J end lost 4 bases, and 13 bases lay between the germline ends. Here the CDR3 DNA reads TGCGCCAGCAGCCAAGGGGGGGGGACCAGTAATGAAAAACTGTTTTTT. This codes for CASSQGGGTSNEKLFF.

The J gene is TRBJ2-1, the V gene TRBV19; TRBD1 is a possible D gene (6 bases). The CDR3 loop spans 15 amino acids. Germline V gene data show CDR1 as LNHDA and CDR2 as SQIVND (reference sequence). The V end lost 3 bases, the J end lost 9 bases, and 18 bases lay between the germline ends. The CDR3 spells CASSIGQYDESEQFF. The CDR3 DNA follows: TGTGCCAGTAGTATCGGACAGTACGACGAGAGTGAGCAGTTCTTC.

The chain has TRBV19 and TRBJ2-7; tentative D call: TRBD1 (6 bases). Germline V gene data show CDR1 as LNHDA and CDR2 as SQIVND (reference sequence). The CDR3 loop spans 15 amino acids. Trimming took off 4 bases at V and 5 bases at J, with 18 bases between the two ends. The CDR3 is CASSTPGTSNDEQYF. Here the CDR3 DNA reads TGTGCCAGTAGTACACCCGGGACAAGCAATGACGAGCAGTACTTC. The whole variable domain, remainder taken from reference TRBV19 and TRBJ2-7, is DGGITQSPKYLFRKEGQNVTLSCEQNLNHDAMYWYRQDPGQGLRLIYYSQIVNDFQKGDIAEGYSVSREKKESFPLTVTSAQKNPTAFYLCASSTPGTSNDEQYFGPGTRLTVT.

This rearrangement joins TRBV29-1 to TRBJ1-1; no clear D. Germline loops: CDR1 SQVTM, CDR2 ANQGSEA. The germline V and J ends were trimmed by 5 bases and 4 bases, with 11 bases remaining between them. CDR3 length: 12 residues. CDR3 protein: CSVQHGLTEAFF. The CDR3 DNA is TGCAGCGTTCAGCACGGACTCACTGAAGCTTTCTTT.

The V gene is TRBV7-8, the J gene TRBJ1-3, with 7 bases aligning to TRBD1. CDR1 is SGHVS and CDR2 is FQNEAQ in the germline V gene. J was trimmed by 2 bases and V by 3 bases; bases with no gene match: 4. The length of the CDR3 is 15 residues. CDR3 bases: TGTGCCAGCAGCTTTACAGGGGCCGCTGGAAACACCATATATTTT. Its translation: CASSFTGAAGNTIYF.

This chain connects TRBV6-2 or TRBV6-3 to TRBJ1-2; D gene uncertain. The germline V and J ends were trimmed by 2 bases and 5 bases, with 15 bases remaining between them. Germline CDR1 reads MNHEY; CDR2 reads SVGEGT. This CDR3 region has 15 residues. The CDR3 reads CASSYSQALLYGYTF. CDR3 coding DNA: TGTGCCAGCAGTTACAGCCAGGCCCTTTTGTATGGCTACACCTTC.

The chain uses TRBV3-1 (or the pseudogene TRBV3-2) and TRBJ1-4; 9 nucleotides align to TRBD1. This CDR3 has 16 residues. The V gene end was trimmed by 0 bases and the J gene end by 6 bases; junction bases not matched to a gene: 5. The V gene's germline CDR1 is LGHDT and CDR2 YNNKEL (reference sequence). CDR3 region: CASSQDLQGADEKLFF. In DNA form, the CDR3 reads TGTGCCAGCAGCCAAGACCTACAGGGGGCGGATGAAAAACTGTTTTTT.

The V gene is TRBV15, the J gene TRBJ2-7; unclear D gene. This CDR3 is built from 13 residues. Germline loops: CDR1 LNHNV, CDR2 YYDKDF (reference sequence). The germline V and J ends were trimmed by 0 bases and 2 bases, with 5 bases remaining between them. CDR3 loop: CATSRDYTYEQYF. The CDR3 nucleotides read TGTGCCACCAGCAGAGATTACACCTACGAGCAGTACTTC.

The V and J genes are TRBV19 and TRBJ2-7; perhaps TRBD2 as D (5 bases). There are 15 residues in the CDR3. Trimming removed 4 bases at V and 1 base at J, with 14 bases between. In germline, CDR1 is LNHDA, CDR2 SQIVND (reference sequence). The CDR3 coding sequence is TGTGCCAGTAGTAGAATATCCGAGGGATCCTACGAGCAGTACTTC. It specifies CASSRISEGSYEQYF.

DNA of the CDR3: TGTGCCAGCAGTTTAGGGGACAGGGGGCTGGACGAGCAGTACTTC. The encoded protein is CASSLGDRGLDEQYF. The V call is TRBV27, the J call TRBJ2-7; TRBD1 aligns across 12 bases. CDR1 and CDR2 from the germline V gene are MNHEY and SMNVEV (reference sequence). The length of the CDR3 is 15 residues. After removal of 2 bases from V and 5 bases from J, the junction contained 4 bases not matched to a gene.